These 32 T cell receptor beta chains were all obtained from the same sample, sequenced in a study of T cells after yellow fever vaccination. Via MiXCR, TCRdb re-called the 5' RACE reads, giving one row per CDR3 protein. The table shows fewer than 450,000 distinct CDR3 sequences, with around 4.1% occurring only once. This sample comprised PBMCs, obtained 5 days after the yellow fever booster vaccination. Receptors were obtained from a young man who received the YFV17D yellow fever vaccine.

This clonotype showed up just a few times. The chain joins TRBV10-3 to TRBJ2-7; D is unclear. This CDR3 spans 13 amino acids. Germline CDR1 and CDR2: ENHRY and SYGVKD. V was shortened by 2 bases and J by 3 bases, with 8 bases between the two germline ends. The CDR3 loop is CAISENLGYEQYV. The CDR3, as DNA: TGTGCCATCAGTGAGAATCTAGGCTACGAGCAGTACGTC.

The chain has TRBV5-1 and TRBJ2-5; the D gene is possibly TRBD1 (6 bases). V lost 1 base and J lost 0, with 7 bases in between. Germline CDR1 SGHRS, CDR2 YFSETQ. This CDR3 spans 14 amino acids. The CDR3 loop is CASSLTGHQETQYF. In nucleotides, the CDR3 is TGCGCCAGCAGCTTGACAGGGCACCAAGAGACCCAGTACTTC.

V and J are TRBV27 and TRBJ2-3; 7 bases are shared with TRBD2. In germline, CDR1 is MNHEY, CDR2 SMNVEV (reference sequence). The ends lost 3 bases at V and 2 bases at J; junction bases unmatched: 8. The CDR3 length is 16 residues. The CDR3 region is CASSFLQRGITDTQYF. Here the CDR3 DNA reads TGTGCCAGCAGTTTTCTCCAGCGGGGAATCACAGATACGCAGTATTTT.

This clonotype has only a few counts. The V gene is TRBV12-3 or TRBV12-4, the J gene TRBJ1-6, with 8 nucleotides matching TRBD1. The CDR3 sequence is 15 residues long. V shed 6 bases and J 9 bases; nucleotides not matched to a gene: 10. The CDR3 sequence is CASRHDRGNGSPLHF. The CDR3 coding sequence is TGTGCCAGCAGGCACGACAGGGGAAATGGTTCACCCCTCCACTTT.

This clonotype occurred a few times. This sequence joins TRBV9 and TRBJ1-2; unclear D gene. CDR1 is SGDLS, CDR2 YYNGEE, per germline. This CDR3 comprises 15 residues. V was pared by 0 bases and J by 4 bases, with 13 bases between. The CDR3 DNA reads TGTGCCAGCAGCGTAGATGGCAGTCTACCCTATGGCTACACCTTC. Translated: CASSVDGSLPYGYTF. Together with reference TRBV9 and TRBJ1-2, the CDR3 gives the full variable domain: DSGVTQTPKHLITATGQRVTLRCSPRSGDLSVYWYQQSLDQGLQFLIQYYNGEERAKGNILERFSAQQFPDLHSELNLSSLELGDSALYFCASSVDGSLPYGYTFGSGTRLTVV.

Ten or more counts support this clonotype. The gene calls are TRBV5-1 and TRBJ2-7; D is possibly TRBD1 (6 bases). The CDR3 length is 13 residues. Germline assignment: CDR1 SGHRS and CDR2 YFSETQ. Trimming cost V 4 bases and J 8 bases, with 16 bases left between them. CDR3 in DNA: TGCGCCAGCAGCATGGATGGGACACTTCAGCAGTACGTC. Protein: CASSMDGTLQQYV.

J is TRBJ2-3 and V is TRBV18; D may correspond to TRBD1 or TRBD2 (5 bases each). Trimming pared 10 bases from V and 4 bases from J, leaving 21 bases between. This CDR3 is built from 15 residues. Germline V gives CDR1 KGHSH, CDR2 LQKENI. The CDR3 is CATTRSGDPADTQYF. In DNA form, the CDR3 reads TGTGCCACCACCCGCTCTGGGGACCCTGCAGATACGCAGTATTTT.

This clonotype turned up a few times. The chain carries TRBV6-2 or TRBV6-3 and TRBJ2-5, with D hard to call. The CDR3 is made up of 14 amino acids. CDR1 MNHEY and CDR2 SVGEGT come from the germline V gene. V was shortened by 2 bases and J by 3 bases, with 10 bases between the two germline ends. The CDR3 is CASSYPHWEETQYF. CDR3 in DNA: TGTGCCAGCAGTTACCCCCATTGGGAAGAGACCCAGTACTTC.

This clonotype was counted a few times. CDR3 nucleotides: TGCGCCAGCAGCGTCGGACAGGGGGCCCCCACAAGTGAGCAGTTCTTC. This translates into CASSVGQGAPTSEQFF. This chain uses TRBV5-1 with TRBJ2-1, with TRBD1 matching 11 bases. Looked up from germline, CDR1 is SGHRS and CDR2 is YFSETQ. The length of the CDR3 is 16 residues. V lost 4 bases to trimming and J lost 9 bases; unmatched junction nucleotides: 12.

This clonotype has more than one count but fewer than ten. The chain employs TRBV15 and TRBJ2-1, with 7 bases that match TRBD2. The CDR3 contains 16 residues. Losses at the gene ends were 1 base for V and 4 bases for J; bases not matched to a gene: 7. Germline loops: CDR1 LNHNV, CDR2 YYDKDF (reference sequence). The CDR3 loop reads CATSRGNGGMYNEQFF. CDR3 DNA: TGTGCCACCAGCAGAGGAAACGGGGGGATGTACAATGAGCAGTTCTTC.

This chain joins TRBV20-1 and TRBJ2-5; no reliable D call. V was pared by 5 bases and J by 1 base, with 11 bases between. The germline V gene has CDR1 DFQATT and CDR2 SNEGSKA (reference sequence). The CDR3 runs 13 residues. Written as DNA, the CDR3 is TGCAGTGCTCAGACGGGCTTCCAAGAGACCCAGTACTTC. Translated: CSAQTGFQETQYF.

This clonotype was counted at least ten times. The CDR3 spells CASSRGGLLNQPQHF. The CDR3, as DNA: TGCGCCAGCAGCCGAGGCGGGCTCCTCAATCAGCCCCAGCATTTT. The chain links TRBV5-1 to TRBJ1-5; D ambiguous. The CDR3 covers 15 residues. From germline, CDR1 is SGHRS and CDR2 YFSETQ. The V end was cut by 4 bases, the J end by 3 bases, with 14 bases between.

This clonotype was detected a few times. This sequence joins TRBV20-1 and TRBJ2-7; D gene uncertain. Germline lookup yields CDR1 DFQATT and CDR2 SNEGSKA (reference sequence). Trimming took off 6 bases at V and 0 bases at J, with 18 bases between the two ends. The CDR3 contains 15 residues. CDR3 sequence: CSARIVADSSYEQYF. The DNA for the CDR3 is TGCAGTGCGCGAATCGTAGCCGATAGCTCCTACGAGCAGTACTTC.

This clonotype was observed a few times. The J gene is TRBJ1-2, the V gene TRBV5-1; D remains ambiguous. CDR1 and CDR2 (germline): SGHRS, YFSETQ. The V gene lost 0 bases and the J gene lost 8 bases, with 11 bases spanning the gap. There are 13 residues in the CDR3. CDR3 region: CASSLEPDLGYTF. CDR3 DNA sequence: TGCGCCAGCAGCTTGGAACCCGACCTCGGCTACACCTTC. Variable domain in full (rest from reference TRBV5-1 and TRBJ1-2): KAGVTQTPRYLIKTRGQQVTLSCSPISGHRSVSWYQQTPGQGLQFLFEYFSETQRNKGNFPGRFSGRQFSNSRSEMNVSTLELGDSALYLCASSLEPDLGYTFGSGTRLTVV.

This clonotype occurred a few times. This chain links TRBV20-1 with TRBJ1-2; D not certain. V lost 3 bases and J lost 5, with 7 bases in between. CDR1 is DFQATT, CDR2 SNEGSKA, per germline (reference sequence). The length of the CDR3 is 11 residues. CDR3 amino acids: CSASLDYGYTF. The CDR3, as DNA: TGCAGTGCTAGCTTGGATTATGGCTACACCTTC.

The J gene is TRBJ2-5, the V gene TRBV6-5; 8 bases agree with TRBD2. Germline values: CDR1 MNHEY, CDR2 SVGAGI. V dropped 8 bases and J dropped 7; count of bases not matched to a gene: 9. The CDR3 is 13 residues long. The CDR3 coding sequence is TGTGCCAGCTGCCCCGGGACTAGTGGGACCCAGTACTTC. Translation: CASCPGTSGTQYF.

The sample holds a few counts of this clonotype. The chain joins TRBV6-5 to TRBJ1-1; TRBD1 matches 9 bases. Germline V gene lookup returns CDR1 MNHEY and CDR2 SVGAGI. CDR3 length: 15 residues. V was clipped by 0 bases and J by 4 bases; unmatched bases: 3. The CDR3 loop is CASSYSNRGPTEAFF. CDR3 coding DNA: TGTGCCAGCAGTTACTCGAACAGGGGGCCCACTGAAGCTTTCTTT.

The table lists this clonotype with many counts. This chain connects TRBV6-6 to TRBJ2-1; the D is unclear. The CDR3 covers 13 residues. The V and J ends lost 6 bases and 0 bases respectively, with 6 bases between them. Germline values: CDR1 MNHNY, CDR2 SVGAGI (reference sequence). CDR3: CASSGSSYNEQFF. CDR3 coding DNA: TGTGCCAGCAGCGGAAGCTCCTACAATGAGCAGTTCTTC.

The rearrangement joins TRBV7-7 to TRBJ1-5, with unresolved D. Germline assignment: CDR1 SSHAT and CDR2 FNYEAQ (reference sequence). The ends were cut back, 5 bases at V and 8 bases at J, with 22 bases in the middle. This CDR3 contains 16 residues. The DNA of the CDR3 is TGTGCCAGCAGCCAAACCCACCCGCTATCCGGCGAGCCCCAGCATTTT. It specifies CASSQTHPLSGEPQHF.

The sample holds a few counts of this clonotype. The gene calls are TRBV7-6 and TRBJ2-3; a possible D gene is TRBD2 (5 bases). Trimming stripped 1 base from V and 3 bases from J, with 11 bases between. From germline, CDR1 is SGHVS and CDR2 FNYEAQ. The CDR3 is 15 residues long. CDR3 nucleotide sequence: TGTGCCAGCAGCTTAGGGTTCGGGGAAACAGATACGCAGTATTTT. Its translation is CASSLGFGETDTQYF.

This clonotype was observed a handful of times. The J gene is TRBJ1-1, the V gene TRBV5-1; TRBD1 aligns across 9 bases. The CDR3 runs 15 residues. CDR1 is SGHRS, CDR2 YFSETQ, per germline. With V trimmed by 3 bases and J by 0 bases, 3 bases remained unmatched. CDR3 protein: CASSSGQGLNTEAFF. CDR3 DNA: TGCGCCAGCAGCTCGGGACAGGGCCTGAACACTGAAGCTTTCTTT.

This clonotype was seen only a few times. This chain joins TRBV6-2 or TRBV6-3 and TRBJ2-5; 9 nucleotides agree with TRBD1. J gave up 5 bases and V 4 bases, and 5 bases lay outside the gene matches. The germline V gene encodes CDR1 MNHEY and CDR2 SVGEGT. This CDR3 comprises 14 residues. CDR3 protein: CASSFSQGAETQYF. In nucleotides, the CDR3 is TGTGCCAGCAGTTTTTCACAGGGGGCGGAGACCCAGTACTTC.

This chain uses TRBV27 with TRBJ1-1; D is possibly TRBD1 (6 bases). This CDR3 spans 15 amino acids. V was pared by 3 bases and J by 1 base, with 12 bases between. Germline V gene sequence: CDR1 MNHEY, CDR2 SMNVEV (reference sequence). CDR3 DNA: TGTGCCAGCAGTTTTAGCAGGGGTCAGAACACTGAAGCTTTCTTT. Protein sequence: CASSFSRGQNTEAFF.

The V call is TRBV29-1, the J call TRBJ2-7, with a tentative D call TRBD1 (5 bases). CDR3 length equals 15 residues. Trimming took 2 bases from V and 0 from J, leaving 14 bases between them. CDR1 is SQVTM, CDR2 ANQGSEA, per germline. CDR3 bases: TGCAGCGTTGAATTGACAGAACGAAGCTCCTACGAGCAGTACTTC. It yields the protein CSVELTERSSYEQYF.

The chain joins TRBV3-1 to TRBJ2-3, with TRBD2 matching over 7 bases. Germline loops: CDR1 LGHDT, CDR2 YNNKEL (reference sequence). The CDR3 has 15 residues. V gave up 4 bases and J gave up 4 bases; unmatched junction bases: 8. CDR3 nucleotides: TGTGCCAGCAGCCCCCTCGGCGGGGGTGCAGATACGCAGTATTTT. Its translation is CASSPLGGGADTQYF.

This clonotype was counted only a few times. This chain joins TRBV5-1 and TRBJ2-1; 13 bases are shared with TRBD2. V was pared by 4 bases and J by 2 bases, with 6 bases of the junction left unmatched. CDR1 and CDR2 (germline): SGHRS, YFSETQ. This CDR3 comprises 17 residues. The CDR3 sequence is CASSLRLAGGAYNEQFF. The CDR3 bases are TGCGCCAGCAGCCTCCGACTAGCGGGGGGAGCCTACAATGAGCAGTTCTTC.

This clonotype was found a few times. The CDR3 nucleotides are TGCGCCAGCAGCTTTCCCCAGGCCTTACAAGAGACCCAGTACTTC. It yields the protein CASSFPQALQETQYF. The rearrangement joins TRBV5-1 to TRBJ2-5; D gene ambiguous. Germline V gene sequence: CDR1 SGHRS, CDR2 YFSETQ. Trimming removed 2 bases at V and 2 bases at J, with 13 bases between. The CDR3 sequence is 15 residues long.

The genes are TRBV4-2 and TRBJ1-6, with 7 positions matching TRBD1. Trimming removed 1 base from V and 10 bases from J; junction bases left unmatched: 22. The CDR3 is 20 residues long. The germline gives CDR1 LGHNA, CDR2 YNFKEQ. The CDR3 DNA sequence: TGTGCCAGCAGCCAAGGTTACAACCCGCCAGGACAGGTCCTAGCCTCACCCCTCCACTTT. Translating it yields CASSQGYNPPGQVLASPLHF.

The rearrangement joins TRBV21-1 to TRBJ1-1; the table's D gene call, TRBD1, was not cross checked with the DNA. TRBV21-1 is assigned pseudogene status. This CDR3 has 16 amino acids. CDR3 sequence: CASSNVEEDSHTEAFF. CDR3 coding DNA: TGTGCCAGCAGCAATGTCGAAGAAGACAGCCACACTGAAGCTTTCTTT.

The genes are TRBV15 and TRBJ1-1; D might be TRBD1 (6 bases). V gave up 3 bases and J gave up 0 bases, with 11 bases separating them. This CDR3 is 15 amino acids long. Germline CDR1 reads LNHNV; CDR2 reads YYDKDF (reference sequence). The CDR3 DNA sequence: TGTGCCACCAGCAGGGGGGCGGAATTGAACACTGAAGCTTTCTTT. Translating gives CATSRGAELNTEAFF.

This clonotype has only a few counts. The chain combines TRBV7-2 with TRBJ2-3; TRBD2 aligns across 14 bases. Germline CDR1 SGHTA, CDR2 FQGNSA. J lost 6 bases, V lost 5 bases, and 7 bases had no gene match. The CDR3 covers 16 residues. The CDR3 sequence is CASSPWTSGGRDTQYF. The CDR3 bases are TGTGCCAGCAGCCCCTGGACTAGCGGGGGGCGTGATACGCAGTATTTT. Looking up the rest from reference TRBV7-2 and TRBJ2-3 gives the full variable domain: GAGVSQSPSNKVTEKGKDVELRCDPISGHTALYWYRQSLGQGLEFLIYFQGNSAPDKSGLPSDRFSAERTGGSVSTLTIQRTQQEDSAVYLCASSPWTSGGRDTQYFGPGTRLTVL.

The rearrangement links TRBV5-6 to TRBJ2-3; D may be TRBD1 (5 bases). The CDR3 length is 15 residues. V lost 2 bases and J lost 1, with 11 bases in between. Germline lookup yields CDR1 SGHDT and CDR2 YYEEEE. CDR3 residues: CASSFVGVGTDTQYF. The DNA of the CDR3 is TGTGCCAGCAGCTTTGTAGGGGTGGGCACAGATACGCAGTATTTT.